The 25 T cell receptor beta chains given below trace back to one sample, sequenced in a study of blood T cell repertoires in COVID-19. Produced via immunoSEQ multiplex PCR; TCRdb's table is partial and in-frame only. Among 330,000 or so clones listed, around 90% were seen once. Material: PBMCs or T cells enriched from blood (not recorded which). The receptors shown here come from a man aged 25 to 45 who had recovered from COVID-19.

This sequence joins TRBV2 and TRBJ1-3; 9 bases are shared with TRBD1. V gave up 6 bases and J gave up 4 bases; unmatched junction bases: 7. The CDR3 sequence is 15 residues long. Looked up from germline, CDR1 is SNHLY and CDR2 is FYNNEI. In DNA form, the CDR3 reads TGTGCCAGCAGAAAGGGGACAGGGTACGGAAACACCATATATTTT. Translating gives CASRKGTGYGNTIYF.

V is TRBV18 and J is TRBJ1-1; 7 nucleotides line up with TRBD1. The V and J ends lost 4 bases and 3 bases, in that order; junction bases with no gene match: 2. CDR1 KGHSH and CDR2 LQKENI come from the germline V gene. The CDR3 consists of 13 residues. This chain's CDR3 is CASSQTGDTEAFF. The CDR3 DNA reads as TGTGCCAGCTCACAAACAGGGGACACTGAAGCTTTCTTT.

This chain uses TRBV30 with TRBJ1-2; possible D gene TRBD1, 5 bases. V was cut by 0 bases and J by 4 bases, with 21 bases left in between. The germline V gene has CDR1 GTSNPN and CDR2 SVGIG (reference sequence). The CDR3 consists of 17 residues. CDR3 residues: CAWSVGPSQGYGYGYTF. As DNA, the CDR3 is TGTGCCTGGAGTGTAGGTCCATCGCAGGGCTACGGCTATGGCTACACCTTC. Full variable domain (missing parts from reference TRBV30 and TRBJ1-2): SQTIHQWPATLVQPVGSPLSLECTVEGTSNPNLYWYRQAAGRGLQLLFYSVGIGQISSEVPQNLSASRPQDRQFILSSKKLLLSDSGFYLCAWSVGPSQGYGYGYTFGSGTRLTVV.

The V call is TRBV2, the J call TRBJ2-7; the D gene is possibly TRBD2 (6 bases). Germline V CDR1 and CDR2: SNHLY, FYNNEI. Trimming pared 7 bases from V and 2 bases from J, leaving 12 bases between. The CDR3 is made up of 13 amino acids. CDR3 amino acids: CASKWDSTYEQYF. DNA of the CDR3: TGTGCCAGCAAGTGGGACTCCACCTACGAGCAGTACTTC.

The chain couples TRBV6-2 or TRBV6-3 to TRBJ2-5; maybe TRBD2 (5 bases). The V gene lost 5 bases and the J gene lost 3 bases, with 7 bases spanning the gap. The CDR3 totals 12 residues. The V gene's germline CDR1 is MNHEY and CDR2 SVGEGT. CDR3 sequence: CASSQREETQYF. The CDR3 DNA sequence: TGTGCCAGCAGTCAGAGGGAAGAGACCCAGTACTTC.

The J gene is TRBJ2-3, the V gene TRBV21-1; TRBD2 is the table's D call, not checked against the DNA. TRBV21-1 is labeled a pseudogene. This CDR3 region has 18 residues. The CDR3 region has the DNA TGTGCCAGCAGCAAAGAGTTGGGGACTAGCGGGGACGCAGATACGCAGTATTTT. It encodes CASSKELGTSGDADTQYF.

This clone occurred a few times. The chain uses TRBV5-5 and TRBJ1-1, with D possibly matching TRBD1 (5 bases). CDR3 size: 14 residues. The V end lost 0 bases, the J end lost 1 base, and 7 bases lay between the germline ends. Looked up from germline, CDR1 is SGHKS and CDR2 is YYEKEE (reference sequence). The CDR3 DNA is TGTGCCAGCAGCTTGGAGGGGTGGAACACTGAAGCTTTCTTT. As protein: CASSLEGWNTEAFF.

V is TRBV28 and J is TRBJ1-2; 7 nucleotides agree with TRBD1. Germline values: CDR1 MDHEN, CDR2 SYDVKM. Trimming cost V 5 bases and J 4 bases; bases outside gene matches: 7. The CDR3 runs 14 residues. CDR3 in amino acids: CASSAGDRSYGYTF. For the CDR3, the DNA is TGTGCCAGCAGTGCCGGGGACAGAAGCTATGGCTACACCTTC.

The chain is built from TRBV28 and TRBJ1-4; D is uncertain. The germline V gene encodes CDR1 MDHEN and CDR2 SYDVKM. Trimming shortened V by 3 bases and J by 4 bases, and 9 bases separated the two germline ends. This CDR3 spans 14 amino acids. The CDR3 loop reads CASSLLQNNEKLFF. The CDR3 nucleotides are TGTGCCAGCAGTTTGTTGCAGAATAATGAAAAACTGTTTTTT.

The rearrangement links TRBV21-1 to TRBJ2-7; the DNA was not compared with TRBD1, the D call given in the table. TRBV21-1 is classified as a pseudogene. This CDR3 has 16 amino acids. The CDR3: CASSKLASGTASEQYF. CDR3 nucleotide sequence: TGTGCCAGCAGCAAGCTAGCCTCCGGGACAGCCTCCGAGCAGTACTTC.

This clone was found once. The chain recombines TRBV5-5 with TRBJ2-3; TRBD2 agrees at 7 bases. V was clipped by 1 base and J by 3 bases; unmatched bases: 5. The length of the CDR3 is 15 residues. Germline V gene sequence: CDR1 SGHKS, CDR2 YYEKEE (reference sequence). The CDR3 DNA is TGTGCCAGCAGCTTGTTAGGGAGGGGAACAGATACGCAGTATTTT. This sequence encodes CASSLLGRGTDTQYF.

The chain recombines TRBV7-2 with TRBJ2-3; weak D call: TRBD1 (6 bases). With 11 bases removed from V and 3 bases from J, the gap between germline ends came to 15 bases. This CDR3 spans 13 amino acids. Germline-derived CDR1 and CDR2 are SGHTA and FQGNSA. The CDR3 region has the DNA TGTGCCCAGAGGGGGAAAGTAACAGATACGCAGTATTTT. Protein product: CAQRGKVTDTQYF.

The chain carries TRBV27 and TRBJ2-7, with TRBD1 identical over 8 bases. Germline-derived CDR1 and CDR2 are MNHEY and SMNVEV (reference sequence). The length of the CDR3 is 15 residues. Losses at the gene ends were 5 bases for V and 5 bases for J; bases not matched to a gene: 11. CDR3: CASSPIQGAINEQYF. In DNA, the CDR3 is TGTGCCAGCAGTCCCATCCAGGGGGCAATCAACGAGCAGTACTTC.

This clone has just a few counts. The same CDR3 is also encoded by other DNA sequences in this sample. The chain is built from TRBV4-1 and TRBJ1-2, with TRBD1 as a possible D gene (5 bases). Germline values: CDR1 MGHRA, CDR2 YSYEKL. V was clipped by 3 bases and J by 7 bases, with 6 bases between them. This CDR3 spans 11 amino acids. The CDR3 bases are TGCGCCAGCAGCCAGGGGCTTGGCTACACCTTC. Translated, it gives CASSQGLGYTF.

This clone came up a few times. This sequence joins TRBV5-4 and TRBJ2-7, with 10 bases lining up with TRBD1. Per the germline V gene, CDR1 is SGHNT and CDR2 is YYREEE (reference sequence). The junction had 2 bases not matched to a gene; V was cut back by 4 bases and J by 1 base. The CDR3 length is 14 residues. The CDR3 DNA is TGTGCCAGCAGCGTGGGACAGGGGTCCTACGAGCAGTACTTC. It encodes CASSVGQGSYEQYF.

The rearrangement joins TRBV19 to TRBJ1-1; D remains unclear. Trimming left V 6 bases short and J 3 bases short, with 14 bases between. CDR3 length: 14 amino acids. The germline gives CDR1 LNHDA, CDR2 SQIVND (reference sequence). As DNA, the CDR3 is TGTGCCAGTAGGATATCGGGGTATGACACTGAAGCTTTCTTT. This translates into CASRISGYDTEAFF.

The genes are TRBV7-9 and TRBJ1-5, with 8 bases matching TRBD1. Germline CDR1 SEHNR, CDR2 FQNEAQ (reference sequence). Trimming cost V 2 bases and J 4 bases; bases outside gene matches: 10. The CDR3 loop spans 17 amino acids. The CDR3 region is CASSLFYGRGRNQPQHF. Written as DNA, the CDR3 is TGTGCCAGCAGCTTATTCTACGGCAGGGGGCGGAATCAGCCCCAGCATTTT.

This rearrangement joins TRBV27 to TRBJ2-7, with 11 bases lining up with TRBD2. Looked up from germline, CDR1 is MNHEY and CDR2 is SMNVEV (reference sequence). The CDR3 is made up of 15 amino acids. The V gene end was trimmed by 3 bases and the J gene end by 2 bases; junction bases not matched to a gene: 3. Here the CDR3 reads CASSLVSGGAYEQYF. Here the CDR3 DNA reads TGTGCCAGCAGTTTGGTTAGCGGGGGGGCCTACGAGCAGTACTTC.

This chain connects TRBV5-6 to TRBJ1-5; 7 bases map to TRBD1. Germline lookup yields CDR1 SGHDT and CDR2 YYEEEE. The trim removed 0 bases at V and 0 bases at J, leaving 3 bases unmatched. The CDR3 is 16 residues long. CDR3 loop: CASSLGGGDSNQPQHF. CDR3 nucleotides: TGTGCCAGCAGCTTGGGAGGGGGCGATAGCAATCAGCCCCAGCATTTT.

The chain is built from TRBV18 and TRBJ2-3; 7 bases map to TRBD1. V was clipped by 3 bases and J by 2 bases; unmatched bases: 5. Germline V CDR1 and CDR2: KGHSH, LQKENI. The CDR3 is 15 residues long. The DNA for the CDR3 is TGTGCCAGCTCACCGACGGGACAGACCACAGATACGCAGTATTTT. Residues: CASSPTGQTTDTQYF.

The rearrangement links TRBV27 to TRBJ2-4, with 9 bases that match TRBD1. Trimming removed 5 bases from V and 2 bases from J; junction bases left unmatched: 4. This CDR3 has 15 amino acids. Germline values: CDR1 MNHEY, CDR2 SMNVEV (reference sequence). CDR3 region: CASSRDRVSKNIQYF. The CDR3 DNA sequence: TGTGCCAGCAGTAGGGACAGGGTATCCAAAAACATTCAGTACTTC.

The chain carries TRBV2 and TRBJ1-5; 8 bases agree with TRBD1. This CDR3 region has 15 residues. Germline CDR1 is SNHLY and CDR2 is FYNNEI. V was clipped by 6 bases and J by 6 bases; unmatched bases: 10. The CDR3 bases are TGTGCCAGCAGGATAGGGACAGGTACTCTTCAGCCCCAGCATTTT. It is translated as CASRIGTGTLQPQHF.

The V and J genes are TRBV28 and TRBJ1-5; 8 bases are a match to TRBD1. In germline, CDR1 is MDHEN, CDR2 SYDVKM. The length of the CDR3 is 16 residues. Trimming at V came to 8 bases and at J to 1 base, leaving 10 bases not matched to a gene. CDR3 nucleotides: TGTGCCAGCGGGCTGGACAGGGCCTCAAGCAATCAGCCCCAGCATTTT. The encoded protein is CASGLDRASSNQPQHF.

This clone appeared once. CDR3 residues: CASSGQVSGEQFF. CDR3 nucleotides: TGTGCCAGCAGTGGACAGGTCTCGGGGGAGCAGTTCTTC. V and J are TRBV2 and TRBJ2-1, with D perhaps matching TRBD1 (6 bases). This CDR3 region has 13 residues. Trimming took off 4 bases at V and 10 bases at J, with 14 bases between the two ends. Per the germline V gene, CDR1 is SNHLY and CDR2 is FYNNEI.

The J gene is TRBJ1-3, the V gene TRBV6-6; TRBD1 might be the D (5 bases). Germline assignment: CDR1 MNHNY and CDR2 SVGAGI (reference sequence). V was trimmed by 5 bases and J by 2 bases, leaving 22 bases between them. This CDR3 is built from 18 residues. As DNA, the CDR3 is TGTGCCAGCAGTCCTGGGGAGGGATGGAGGGGCACTGGAAACACCATATATTTT. Its translation is CASSPGEGWRGTGNTIYF.